This T cell receptor (beta chain) is from a study of OX40 agonist ivuxolimab in advanced cancers. Broadly, across the study: Ivuxolimab was an agonistic, fully human IgG2 monoclonal antibody directed against OX40 (CD134), a costimulatory receptor. A male proportion of 82.7% and a mean age of 60 years, ranging from roughly 23 to 79, were recorded for the dose-escalation cohort. Intravenous ivuxolimab was administered to patients every 2 weeks at six dose levels: 0.01, 0.1, 0.3, 1.5, 3 and 10 mg/kg. Partial responses occurred in three dose-escalation patients: two with cutaneous melanoma and one with hepatocellular carcinoma. The monotherapy dose-escalation portion (N of about 50 patients) of the phase I ivuxolimab trial is reported in the paper. Patients were allowed to have had prior anti-PD-1, anti-PD-L1 or anti-CTLA-4 therapy, and around 41% of the dose-escalation patients had previously received checkpoint inhibitors. Of the 50 or so patients in dose escalation, about 19 had hepatocellular carcinoma, some 15 had melanoma, 9 had renal cell carcinoma and 9 had head and neck cancer. Peripheral TCRbeta sequencing aimed to test whether ivuxolimab altered TCR sequence diversity and caused clonal T-cell expansion. The research as a whole found: Clonal expansion of both CD4+ and CD8+ blood T cells was observed from baseline to week 6 at doses 0.1 to 3.0 mg/kg. Low levels of normalized T-cell clonal expansion were also shown by some nonresponding patients. In the 0.1-3.0 mg/kg groups, partial responders were among the patients with the lowest normalized peripheral clonal expansion, particularly in CD8+ T cells. Which antigens the clonally expanded peripheral T cells were specific for was not determined. After ivuxolimab, more expanded clones were found on average in CD8+ T cells than in CD4+ T cells.

Genomic DNA was isolated from the sorted cells so that the TCRbeta CDR3 region could be sequenced. The immunoSEQ Assay was used to sequence the TCRbeta CDR3 regions. TCRdb limited this immuneACCESS table to in-frame rearrangements with V and J called. A share of clones is missing; checked studies link under half to unresolved V genes, and the rest is unexplained. Present in this sample are 90,000 to 100,000 clones, 70% to 90% of which were seen just once. The ten largest make up less than 5% of the sample. Looking up the germline V gene (reference sequence) yields CDR1 SGHNT and CDR2 YYREEE. CDR3 length: 16 amino acids, cysteine to phenylalanine. CDR3 DNA is the only sequence kept; it has 48 bases, read in frame from the first base. Unmatched junction bases come to 5, with V trimmed by 4 bases and J by 0 bases. The trial excluded patients who had a history of autoimmune disease or who were on systemic immunosuppression. Peripheral blood for TCR sequencing was drawn from every dose cohort at baseline, at cycle 4 day 1 and at cycle 7 day 1. Samples were obtained from an open-label, multicenter, first-in-human phase I dose-escalation trial of ivuxolimab. Adults with locally advanced or metastatic melanoma, renal cell, hepatocellular, or head and neck squamous cell carcinoma were enrolled in the trial. Before TCR sequencing, CD4+ and CD8+ T cells were separately sorted from peripheral blood.

About this clone itself: Which antigen it targets is not known. No base-level quality is on record; no much larger clone is a single base apart.

This sequence uses TRBV5-4 and TRBJ2-3, and TRBD1 aligns with 10 junction nucleotides. This receptor was taken from an adult with an advanced solid tumor such as melanoma, head and neck, liver or kidney cancer. Sample: CD4+ or CD8+ T cells sorted from blood, taken in a trial of the OX40 agonist ivuxolimab. The CDR3 protein is CASSHRTGGSTDTQYF. The nucleotide sequence is TGTGCCAGCAGCCACAGGACAGGGGGAAGCACAGATACGCAGTATTTT.